The rows below give T cell receptor beta chains drawn from one sample of a study of T cells in Graves' hyperthyroidism and ophthalmopathy. MiXCR, run by TCRdb on the multiplex PCR reads, gives a single entry per CDR3 protein. The sample has about 400,000 distinct CDR3 sequences, approximately 14% seen once. The sequenced material came from blood. The source of these receptors is a woman in her twenties or thirties with Graves' ophthalmopathy. Each CDR3 is given with its conserved first and last residue. The D gene is left open where the match is weak. Clone sizes are given selectively: once, few, many, or a class where the clone is expanded.

J gene | V gene | clone size | D gene | CDR3 length | CDR3 protein | CDR3 DNA
TRBJ2-5 | TRBV19 | . | TRBD1 | 15 | CASSPDLGGLETQYF | TGTGCCAGTAGCCCCGATTTAGGGGGCTTAGAGACCCAGTACTTC
TRBJ2-7 | TRBV5-1 | many | TRBD1 | 15 | CASSWGWTGGSEQYF | TGCGCCAGCAGCTGGGGCTGGACAGGGGGCTCCGAGCAGTACTTC
TRBJ2-7 | TRBV27 | many | . | 14 | CASRPTVISYEQYF | TGTGCCAGCAGACCGACAGTTATCTCCTACGAGCAGTACTTC
TRBJ2-3 | TRBV29-1 | many | TRBD1 | 15 | CSVVLNRGSTDTQYF | TGCAGCGTTGTGCTAAACAGGGGTAGTACAGATACGCAGTATTTT
TRBJ2-5 | TRBV5-1 | . | TRBD2 | 16 | CASSPGTSGGQETQYF | TGCGCCAGCAGCCCTGGGACTAGCGGGGGCCAAGAGACCCAGTACTTC
TRBJ2-3 | TRBV5-4 | many | TRBD2 | 17 | CASSSGGPSARTDTQYF | TGTGCCAGCTCGAGCGGGGGGCCCTCTGCCCGCACAGATACGCAGTATTTT
TRBJ2-2 | TRBV19 | few | . | 15 | CASMIGQLNTGELFF | TGTGCCAGTATGATCGGTCAACTGAACACCGGGGAGCTGTTTTTT
TRBJ1-5 | TRBV28 | few | . | 15 | CASAPGGRGNQPQHF | TGTGCCAGCGCCCCTGGGGGAAGAGGCAATCAGCCCCAGCATTTT
TRBJ2-2 | TRBV28 | . | . | 15 | CASADRILSAGELFF | TGTGCCAGCGCGGACAGAATTTTATCGGCCGGGGAGCTGTTTTTT
TRBJ2-5 | TRBV12-3/TRBV12-4 | many | . | 16 | CASSLVWGAGEETQYF | TGTGCCAGCAGTTTGGTCTGGGGGGCGGGGGAAGAGACCCAGTACTTC
TRBJ1-6 | TRBV13 | . | . | 13 | CASSLAPDSPLHF | TGTGCCAGCAGCTTAGCTCCAGATTCACCCCTCCACTTT
TRBJ2-1 | TRBV7-3 | . | . | 12 | CASSLKLGEQFF | TGTGCCAGCAGCCTAAAGCTGGGTGAGCAGTTCTTC
TRBJ2-1 | TRBV14 | many | TRBD1 | 15 | CASSYWDRDHNEQFF | TGTGCCAGCAGCTATTGGGACAGGGACCACAATGAGCAGTTCTTC
TRBJ1-1 | TRBV6-1 | few | TRBD1 | 12 | CATGQGWTETFF | TGTGCCACCGGACAGGGGTGGACTGAAACTTTCTTT
TRBJ2-3 | TRBV7-2 | many | TRBD1 | 14 | CASSFTGGTDTQYF | TGTGCCAGCAGCTTCACAGGGGGAACAGATACGCAGTATTTT
TRBJ2-7 | TRBV11-2 | many | TRBD2 | 16 | CASSLGASGARGEQYF | TGTGCCAGCAGCTTAGGGGCTAGCGGGGCCCGGGGCGAGCAGTACTTC
TRBJ2-4 | TRBV5-4 | . | . | 15 | CASSSKNGRENIQYF | TGTGCCAGCAGCTCAAAGAACGGACGGGAAAACATTCAGTACTTC
TRBJ1-1 | TRBV6-1 | many | . | 12 | CASREWGSEAFF | TGTGCCAGCAGAGAGTGGGGGTCTGAAGCTTTCTTT
TRBJ2-1 | TRBV6-5 | . | TRBD1 | 13 | CASSLPGTVEQFF | TGTGCCAGCAGTCTACCGGGGACAGTAGAGCAGTTCTTC
TRBJ1-2 | TRBV6-1 | many | TRBD1 | 14 | CASSVNRGSRGYTF | TGTGCCAGCAGTGTTAACAGGGGTTCTAGAGGCTACACCTTC
TRBJ2-4 | TRBV7-2 | . | . | 13 | CASSLLTSGDQYF | TGTGCCAGCAGCTTACTGACTAGTGGGGATCAGTACTTC
TRBJ2-7 | TRBV5-1 | many | . | 13 | CASSSSNGYEQYF | TGCGCCAGCAGCTCCTCCAATGGGTACGAGCAGTACTTC
TRBJ2-6 | TRBV29-1 | . | . | 16 | CSVEIWEFSGANVLTF | TGCAGCGTTGAAATTTGGGAGTTCTCTGGGGCCAACGTCCTGACTTTC
TRBJ2-1 | TRBV27 | . | . | 13 | CASSPSVLGEQFF | TGTGCCAGCAGCCCATCAGTGCTGGGTGAGCAGTTCTTC
TRBJ2-7 | TRBV7-9 | few | TRBD1 | 14 | CASSHNRGLYEQYF | TGTGCCAGCAGCCATAACAGGGGGTTATACGAGCAGTACTTC
TRBJ1-1 | TRBV7-2 | . | . | 15 | CASSATGLGNTEAFF | TGTGCCAGCAGCGCAACAGGGTTAGGGAACACTGAAGCTTTCTTT
TRBJ2-1 | TRBV2 | many | . | 14 | CASSATDLYNEQFF | TGTGCCAGCAGTGCGACAGACCTTTACAATGAGCAGTTCTTC
TRBJ2-5 | TRBV7-2 | many | TRBD2 | 14 | CAIRTSGGEETQYF | TGTGCCATCCGGACTAGCGGGGGGGAAGAGACCCAGTACTTC
TRBJ1-2 | TRBV2 | many | . | 14 | CASSEAGLIYGYTF | TGTGCCAGCAGTGAAGCGGGCCTCATCTATGGCTACACCTTC
TRBJ1-3 | TRBV7-8 | many | . | 16 | CASSFGRANSGNTIYF | TGTGCCAGCAGCTTCGGTAGGGCTAACTCTGGAAACACCATATATTTT
TRBJ2-3 | TRBV5-1 | many | TRBD1 | 15 | CASSLWDRGADTQYF | TGCGCCAGCAGCTTGTGGGACAGGGGCGCAGATACGCAGTATTTT
TRBJ1-2 | TRBV7-2 | few | . | 15 | CASSPQTGPERGYTF | TGTGCCAGCAGCCCGCAGACAGGTCCGGAGCGGGGCTACACCTTC
TRBJ1-6 | TRBV7-2 | many | . | 16 | CASSLDRSVGNSPLHF | TGTGCCAGCAGCTTAGACAGATCGGTAGGAAATTCACCCCTCCACTTT
TRBJ1-2 | TRBV30 | . | . | 13 | CACRDKSSYGYTF | TGTGCCTGTAGGGATAAGTCCAGCTATGGCTACACCTTC
TRBJ2-3 | TRBV10-3 | many | TRBD2 | 16 | CAISGNGVAGPDTQYF | TGTGCCATCAGTGGGAATGGAGTAGCGGGGCCAGATACGCAGTATTTT
TRBJ2-3 | TRBV20-1 | few | . | 12 | CSANKDTDTQYF | TGCAGTGCAAACAAGGACACAGATACGCAGTATTTT
TRBJ2-4 | TRBV20-1 | many | . | 16 | CSARDRDGGPKNIQYF | TGCAGTGCTAGAGATAGAGACGGGGGGCCCAAAAACATTCAGTACTTC
TRBJ2-5 | TRBV20-1 | many | . | 13 | CSARESTRETQYF | TGCAGTGCTAGAGAAAGCACCAGGGAGACCCAGTACTTC
TRBJ1-1 | TRBV15 | many | . | 15 | CATSRLKDRRVGAFF | TGTGCCACCAGCAGACTGAAAGACAGAAGGGTCGGAGCTTTCTTT
TRBJ2-7 | TRBV10-2 | . | . | 13 | CASRSGATYEQYF | TGCGCCAGCAGAAGCGGAGCCACCTACGAGCAGTACTTC
TRBJ1-5 | TRBV2 | . | . | 16 | CASSVAQSGANQPQHF | TGTGCCAGCAGTGTGGCGCAGTCAGGGGCCAATCAGCCCCAGCATTTT
TRBJ2-3 | TRBV9 | many | TRBD2 | 14 | CASSVGGAGDTQYF | TGTGCCAGCAGCGTCGGGGGGGCCGGTGATACGCAGTATTTT
TRBJ1-1 | TRBV7-2 | . | TRBD1 | 15 | CASSTGTGPGTEAFF | TGTGCCAGCAGCACCGGGACAGGCCCTGGCACTGAAGCTTTCTTT
TRBJ2-1 | TRBV6-1 | many | . | 16 | CASSEAEGGASNEQFF | TGTGCCAGCAGTGAAGCTGAAGGGGGGGCCAGCAATGAGCAGTTCTTC
TRBJ2-1 | TRBV6-5 | . | . | 11 | CASRQDNEQFF | TGTGCCAGCAGACAAGACAATGAGCAGTTCTTC
TRBJ2-5 | TRBV20-1 | many | TRBD2 | 14 | CSAKTSGGRVGQYF | TGCAGTGCTAAGACTAGCGGGGGACGTGTAGGCCAGTACTTC
TRBJ2-2 | TRBV13 | many | TRBD2 | 16 | CASSFLSGGAAGELFF | TGTGCCAGCAGCTTCTTGAGCGGGGGGGCCGCCGGGGAGCTGTTTTTT
TRBJ1-4 | TRBV6-5 | . | . | 15 | CASSYLPTGNEKLFF | TGTGCCAGCAGTTACCTCCCAACAGGGAATGAAAAACTGTTTTTT
TRBJ2-3 | TRBV29-1 | . | . | 13 | CSVEPRGTDTQYF | TGCAGCGTTGAGCCCCGGGGCACAGATACGCAGTATTTT
TRBJ1-2 | TRBV5-1 | . | TRBD1 | 15 | CASSAMTGGKDGYTF | TGCGCCAGCAGCGCCATGACAGGGGGCAAAGATGGCTACACCTTC
TRBJ2-5 | TRBV27 | . | . | 16 | CASSLLDILGRETQYF | TGTGCCAGCAGTTTATTGGACATTCTGGGGCGAGAGACCCAGTACTTC
TRBJ2-3 | TRBV7-9 | . | TRBD1 | 21 | CASSINFRDRVASSLADTQYF | TGTGCCAGCAGTATCAACTTCCGGGACAGGGTGGCGAGTAGCTTGGCAGATACGCAGTATTTT
TRBJ2-1 | TRBV20-1 | many | TRBD1 | 19 | CSAKPDRGSGDFSYNEQFF | TGCAGTGCGAAGCCGGACAGGGGATCCGGGGACTTCTCCTACAATGAGCAGTTCTTC
TRBJ1-5 | TRBV10-3 | few | TRBD1 | 16 | CAISTGGPNGNQPQHF | TGTGCCATCAGTACAGGGGGCCCGAATGGCAATCAGCCCCAGCATTTT
TRBJ2-1 | TRBV28 | many | TRBD1 | 15 | CASSSRGRGLNEQFF | TGTGCCAGCAGTTCCCGTGGCAGGGGGCTCAATGAGCAGTTCTTC
TRBJ2-1 | TRBV20-1 | many | TRBD2 | 16 | CSARTLGGLVDNEQFF | TGCAGTGCTAGAACTCTGGGGGGACTAGTTGACAATGAGCAGTTCTTC
TRBJ1-4 | TRBV5-1 | many | . | 15 | CASSLTGRGDEKLFF | TGCGCCAGCAGCTTGACGGGCAGGGGAGATGAAAAACTGTTTTTT
TRBJ1-3 | TRBV13 | many | TRBD1 | 15 | CASSWDRAAGNTIYF | TGTGCCAGCAGCTGGGACAGGGCAGCAGGAAACACCATATATTTT
TRBJ1-5 | TRBV20-1 | many | TRBD1 | 15 | CSAIYRGTWNQPQHF | TGCAGTGCAATCTACAGGGGGACGTGGAATCAGCCCCAGCATTTT